These 24 T cell receptor beta chains were all obtained from the same sample, sequenced in a study of control samples from healthy donors and cancer patients. Sequencing used immunoSEQ multiplex PCR; TCRdb keeps in-frame clones, though not all of them. The table has 260,000 or so clones, around 79% seen once. Source material: PBMCs. The receptor source for this set is a woman aged 55-70 years with lung cancer.

V gene TRBV29-1 combines with J gene TRBJ1-1; weak D call: TRBD1 (5 bases). Deletions cut 5 bases from V and 1 base from J, with 14 bases between. The CDR3 is 14 residues long. Germline V gene sequence: CDR1 SQVTM, CDR2 ANQGSEA. CDR3 in amino acids: CSVKTEGRNTEAFF. The DNA of the CDR3 is TGCAGCGTTAAAACCGAGGGGCGGAACACTGAAGCTTTCTTT.

The chain combines TRBV12-5 with TRBJ2-5, with D maybe TRBD2 (6 bases). Germline V gives CDR1 LGHNT, CDR2 FRNRAP. V was pared by 5 bases and J by 2 bases, with 18 bases between. CDR3 length: 16 amino acids. The CDR3 DNA is TGTGCTAGTGGTACCGCGGGAACGAACGGACAAGAGACCCAGTACTTC. This translates into CASGTAGTNGQETQYF.

CDR3 sequence: CASSLQGARGETQYF. As DNA, the CDR3 is TGCGCCAGCAGTCTACAGGGGGCGCGAGGGGAGACCCAGTACTTC. The chain recombines TRBV5-1 with TRBJ2-5; 9 nucleotides align to TRBD1. After removal of 5 bases from V and 5 bases from J, the junction contained 10 bases not matched to a gene. The CDR3 runs 15 residues. Germline lookup yields CDR1 SGHRS and CDR2 YFSETQ.

CDR3 sequence reads: CASSFLGGGNQPQHF. In DNA, the CDR3 is TGTGCCAGCAGCTTCTTAGGTGGGGGCAATCAGCCCCAGCATTTT. This rearrangement joins TRBV7-9 to TRBJ1-5, with unresolved D. CDR1 and CDR2 (germline): SEHNR, FQNEAQ (reference sequence). The CDR3 has 15 amino acids. V gave up 3 bases and J gave up 2 bases, with 11 bases separating them.

The V call is TRBV7-3, the J call TRBJ2-1; perhaps D is TRBD1 or TRBD2 (5 bases each). Trimming removed 5 bases from V and 5 bases from J, with 10 bases in between. The V gene's germline CDR1 is SGHTA and CDR2 FQGTGA. CDR3 length: 13 residues. CDR3 region: CASSAGTDNEQFF. In nucleotides, the CDR3 is TGTGCCAGCAGCGCAGGGACCGACAATGAGCAGTTCTTC.

In its sample, this clone was seen a few times. Distinct nucleotide sequences in the sample also encode this CDR3. This chain uses TRBV5-1 with TRBJ2-1, with TRBD1 as a possible D gene (5 bases). V was shortened by 0 bases and J by 4 bases, with 8 bases between the two germline ends. Germline V CDR1 and CDR2: SGHRS, YFSETQ. This CDR3 comprises 14 residues. In DNA form, the CDR3 reads TGCGCCAGCAGCTTGGGGCAGGGATACAATGAGCAGTTCTTC. Translation: CASSLGQGYNEQFF.

The J gene is TRBJ1-4, the V gene TRBV9; unclear D gene. The V end was cut by 3 bases, the J end by 8 bases, with 14 bases between. The CDR3 totals 14 residues. CDR1 SGDLS and CDR2 YYNGEE come from the germline V gene. In DNA, the CDR3 is TGTGCCAGCAGCGCGCGTGGCGTAGGAGAAAAACTGTTTTTT. Protein: CASSARGVGEKLFF.

The rearrangement links TRBV7-8 to TRBJ2-3, with 10 bases identical to TRBD2. Germline CDR1 is SGHVS and CDR2 is FQNEAQ. V was clipped by 5 bases and J by 2 bases; unmatched bases: 7. The length of the CDR3 is 16 residues. CDR3 residues: CASSPRTSGHTDTQYF. DNA for the CDR3: TGTGCCAGCAGCCCTAGGACTAGCGGCCACACAGATACGCAGTATTTT.

Concerning this clone: One end of the junction is discordant with germline, which a read error may explain. Other DNA sequences in the same sample also yield this CDR3. The genes are TRBV2 and TRBJ1-2; D might be TRBD1 (5 bases). This CDR3 region has 12 residues. CDR1 SNHLY and CDR2 FYNNEI come from the germline V gene. The CDR3: CAAGFWDYGYTF. CDR3 coding DNA: TGTGCCGCCGGGTTTTGGGACTATGGCTATACCTTC. Complete variable domain (other parts from reference TRBV2 and TRBJ1-2): EPEVTQTPSHQVTQMGQEVILRCVPISNHLYFYWYRQILGQKVEFLVSFYNNEISEKSEIFDDQFSVERPDGSNFTLKIRSTKLEDSAMYFCAAGFWDYGYTFGSGTRLTVV.

This clone came up a few times. The chain carries TRBV6-5 and TRBJ2-5; D possibly corresponds to TRBD2 (5 bases). Germline-derived CDR1 and CDR2 are MNHEY and SVGAGI. V shed 0 bases and J shed 5 bases, with 13 bases lying between them. CDR3 length equals 15 residues. CDR3 in amino acids: CASSYSKRVRETQYF. The DNA of the CDR3 is TGTGCCAGCAGTTACTCGAAGAGGGTTCGGGAGACCCAGTACTTC.

The chain employs TRBV19 and TRBJ1-1; a weak D match, TRBD1 (5 bases). Germline V gene sequence: CDR1 LNHDA, CDR2 SQIVND (reference sequence). The CDR3 is 14 amino acids. V was clipped by 3 bases and J by 3 bases, with 11 bases between them. The CDR3 bases are TGTGCCAGTAGTATGGGCAGGGCTTACACTGAAGCTTTCTTT. Translation: CASSMGRAYTEAFF.

The V call is TRBV28, the J call TRBJ2-3, with TRBD2 as a possible D gene (6 bases). Trimming took 1 base from V and 0 from J, leaving 11 bases between them. Germline V gene sequence: CDR1 MDHEN, CDR2 SYDVKM. This CDR3 has 16 amino acids. CDR3 in DNA: TGTGCCAGCAGTTTATTATGGAGGGCTAGCACAGATACGCAGTATTTT. Encoded protein: CASSLLWRASTDTQYF.

The CDR3 nucleotides read TGCGCCAGCAGCTTGGACCGGGAGCAGTACTTC. Its translation is CASSLDREQYF. The V gene is TRBV5-1, the J gene TRBJ2-7; no clear D. The V end was cut by 0 bases, the J end by 7 bases, with 5 bases between. This CDR3 has 11 amino acids. Looked up from germline, CDR1 is SGHRS and CDR2 is YFSETQ.

The rearrangement joins TRBV30 to TRBJ2-7; the D gene is possibly TRBD2 (5 bases). CDR1 is GTSNPN, CDR2 SVGIG, per germline (reference sequence). The length of the CDR3 is 11 residues. The V end lost 4 bases, the J end lost 9 bases, and 13 bases lay between the germline ends. This chain's CDR3 is CAWNGNGRQYF. CDR3 nucleotides: TGTGCCTGGAACGGTAATGGGAGGCAGTACTTC.

V gene TRBV28 combines with J gene TRBJ1-5; 7 bases map to TRBD1. The CDR3 has 14 amino acids. V dropped 11 bases and J dropped 3; count of bases not matched to a gene: 10. Germline assignment: CDR1 MDHEN and CDR2 SYDVKM. The CDR3 DNA is TGTGCCTGGGGGAGACAGGGATACAATCAGCCCCAGCATTTT. This gives the protein CAWGRQGYNQPQHF.

The rearrangement links TRBV4-1 to TRBJ2-1; D unclear. The germline V and J ends were trimmed by 0 bases and 8 bases, with 14 bases remaining between them. The CDR3 covers 15 residues. Germline V gene data show CDR1 as MGHRA and CDR2 as YSYEKL. CDR3 amino acids: CASSQEYPPADEQFF. The CDR3 nucleotides read TGCGCCAGCAGCCAAGAATATCCCCCAGCTGATGAGCAGTTCTTC.

The V gene is TRBV6-5, the J gene TRBJ1-1; 8 bases line up with TRBD1. The germline CDR1 and CDR2 sequences are MNHEY and SVGAGI. The CDR3 is 14 amino acids. Trimming removed 2 bases from V and 5 bases from J; junction bases left unmatched: 4. CDR3 nucleotides: TGTGCCAGCAGTTACGCAGGGGGCAGAACTGAAGCTTTCTTT. This gives the protein CASSYAGGRTEAFF.

The chain couples TRBV9 to TRBJ2-2, with 11 bases identical to TRBD2. V trimming: 4 bases; J trimming: 7 bases; junction bases outside the gene matches: 12. Germline assignment: CDR1 SGDLS and CDR2 YYNGEE. The CDR3 has 17 residues. CDR3 nucleotides: TGTGCCAGCAGCCCGAGATCTAGCGGGAGGACGGTCGGGGAGCTGTTTTTT. Protein: CASSPRSSGRTVGELFF.

The genes are TRBV27 and TRBJ1-2, with D perhaps TRBD1 (5 bases). CDR3 length: 13 residues. Looked up from germline, CDR1 is MNHEY and CDR2 is SMNVEV (reference sequence). Trimming removed 2 bases from V and 8 bases from J, with 12 bases in between. The CDR3 here is CASSLRQGSGYTF. CDR3 DNA: TGTGCCAGCAGTTTACGGCAGGGATCCGGCTACACCTTC.

This chain links TRBV9 with TRBJ1-6; a weak D match, TRBD1 (5 bases). Trimming cost V 4 bases and J 7 bases, with 18 bases left between them. This CDR3 is built from 16 residues. Germline CDR1 SGDLS, CDR2 YYNGEE. As DNA, the CDR3 is TGTGCCAGCAGCCCCCGGGCGGGACCGATGAATTCACCCCTCCACTTT. It specifies CASSPRAGPMNSPLHF.

The chain has TRBV5-4 and TRBJ1-1; the D gene is possibly TRBD1 (5 bases). Germline assignment: CDR1 SGHNT and CDR2 YYREEE (reference sequence). Trimming shortened V by 4 bases and J by 2 bases, and 12 bases separated the two germline ends. This CDR3 comprises 14 residues. CDR3 amino acids: CASSPRGLNTEAFF. Written as DNA, the CDR3 is TGTGCCAGCAGCCCGAGGGGACTCAACACTGAAGCTTTCTTT. Based on the CDR3 plus reference TRBV5-4 and TRBJ1-1, the full variable domain is ETGVTQSPTHLIKTRGQQVTLRCSSQSGHNTVSWYQQALGQGPQFIFQYYREEENGRGNFPPRFSGLQFPNYSSELNVNALELDDSALYLCASSPRGLNTEAFFGQGTRLTVV.

The rearrangement joins TRBV2 to TRBJ2-7; D call uncertain. This CDR3 is built from 12 residues. Germline assignment: CDR1 SNHLY and CDR2 FYNNEI. The V and J ends lost 6 bases and 3 bases respectively, with 9 bases between them. The CDR3 DNA is TGTGCCAGCAGCGCCTGGAACTACGAGCAGTACTTC. It codes for CASSAWNYEQYF.

The CDR3 is CASSQYNNEQFF. In nucleotides, the CDR3 is TGTGCCAGCAGCCAATACAACAATGAGCAGTTCTTC. The chain couples TRBV7-8 to TRBJ2-1; no definite D call. The CDR3 consists of 12 residues. Germline lookup yields CDR1 SGHVS and CDR2 FQNEAQ. V was cut by 5 bases and J by 5 bases, with 7 bases left in between.

This clone was observed once. The chain uses TRBV5-1 and TRBJ2-1, with TRBD2 matching over 8 bases. Germline values: CDR1 SGHRS, CDR2 YFSETQ. Trimming removed 1 base from V and 9 bases from J; junction bases left unmatched: 15. This CDR3 region has 17 residues. The CDR3 sequence: CASSLFPERESLTEQFF. The CDR3 coding sequence is TGCGCCAGCAGCTTGTTTCCCGAGCGGGAGAGTCTAACTGAGCAGTTCTTC.